A selection of T cell receptor beta chains follows, all from one sample in a study of cytomegalovirus exposure and HLA in healthy donors. TCRdb's table, derived via immunoSEQ multiplex PCR, lists solely in-frame clones and lacks some. The data hold about 78,000 clones, with roughly 80% observed a single time. The source material was PBMCs. These receptors were collected from a woman aged 50 to 60 in good health and CMV-seropositive. Each CDR3 is given with its conserved first and last residue. D genes are given only for firm matches. Clone size, where shown, is once, few, many, or a class for clones that have expanded.

v_gene	d_gene	abundance	j_gene	CDR3nt	CDR3aa
TRBV12-5	TRBD1	NA	TRBJ2-1	TGTGCTAGTGGTTTACCAGGGGGCGTCCCGTTCTTC	CASGLPGGVPFF
TRBV7-6	TRBD2	few	TRBJ2-2	TGTGCCAGCAGCTTAGGGACTAGCGGGAGCATTGGCACCGGGGAGCTGTTTTTT	CASSLGTSGSIGTGELFF
TRBV2	NA	few	TRBJ1-2	TGTGCCAGCAGTGAAGCGCTTCGTGGGGGGGCGCGAGGCTACACCTTC	CASSEALRGGARGYTF
TRBV27	TRBD2	NA	TRBJ2-3	TGTGCCAGCAGTTTATGGAGCGGGGAGACAGATACGCAGTATTTT	CASSLWSGETDTQYF
TRBV7-8	NA	NA	TRBJ1-1	TGTGCCAGCAGCTCGGAGGCAGCGAACACTGAAGCTTTCTTT	CASSSEAANTEAFF
TRBV5-8	TRBD1	NA	TRBJ1-3	TGTGCCAGCAGCTCTGGGACAGGGACTGGAAACACCATATATTTT	CASSSGTGTGNTIYF
TRBV5-1	TRBD1	NA	TRBJ1-6	TGCGCCAGCAGCTTGGGGACAGGGAATAATTCACCCCTCCACTTT	CASSLGTGNNSPLHF
TRBV5-1	TRBD1	NA	TRBJ2-7	TGCGCCAGCAGCCCTGGACAGGGTTCGACCTACGAGCAGTACTTC	CASSPGQGSTYEQYF
TRBV5-6	TRBD1	NA	TRBJ2-2	TGTGCCAGCAGCTTGGCAACAGGGGTGTTAACCGGGGAGCTGTTTTTT	CASSLATGVLTGELFF
TRBV6-1	TRBD1	NA	TRBJ1-1	TGTGCCAGCAGACAGGGGGGGGTGAACACTGAAGCTTTCTTT	CASRQGGVNTEAFF
TRBV2	NA	NA	TRBJ2-5	TGTGCCAGCAGACGGGACTCAACCCGAGGGACCCAGTACTTC	CASRRDSTRGTQYF
TRBV6-4	NA	NA	TRBJ2-5	TGTGCCAGCAGTGATAGAGACAGGTTCGAGACCCAGTACTTC	CASSDRDRFETQYF
TRBV30	TRBD2	NA	TRBJ2-3	TGTGCCTGGAGGGGCGGGTGGACTAGCGGGGTTAAGTATTTT	CAWRGGWTSGVKYF
TRBV11-3	TRBD1	NA	TRBJ2-3	TGTGCCAGCAGCTTTTCGGCAGGGGGTTTAGGGGATACGCAGTATTTT	CASSFSAGGLGDTQYF
TRBV6-1	TRBD2	NA	TRBJ2-1	TGTGCCAGCAGTGAAGTATCGCGGGGGGAACCCGAGCAGTTCTTC	CASSEVSRGEPEQFF
TRBV2	TRBD2	NA	TRBJ2-1	TGTGCCAGCAGGTTGGGACTAGCGGGCGACAATGAGCAGTTCTTC	CASRLGLAGDNEQFF
TRBV4-1	NA	NA	TRBJ1-5	TGCGCCAGCAGCCAAGACTATTCGGGACAAAATAGCAATCAGCCCCAGCATTTT	CASSQDYSGQNSNQPQHF
TRBV18	NA	few	TRBJ2-1	TGTGCCAGCTCACCACAGCGGAGCTCCTACAATGAGCAGTTCTTC	CASSPQRSSYNEQFF
TRBV5-1	TRBD2	NA	TRBJ2-5	TGCGCCAGCAGCCCGGCGGCGGCGGGAGTCCAAGAGACCCAGTACTTC	CASSPAAAGVQETQYF
TRBV5-4	NA	NA	TRBJ2-7	TGTGCCAGCAGCTTGCGGGTCGGCGAGCAGTACTTC	CASSLRVGEQYF
TRBV27	TRBD2	NA	TRBJ2-2	TGTGCCAGCAGGCCACCCGTTCCCGGGACTAGCGGGGGGGCCGGTACCGGGGAGCTGTTTTTT	CASRPPVPGTSGGAGTGELFF
TRBV10-3	TRBD1	NA	TRBJ1-2	TGTGCCACGGCAGGGGGGACTAACTATGGCTACACCTTC	CATAGGTNYGYTF
TRBV9	TRBD1	few	TRBJ1-2	TGTGCCAGCAGCCCGACGGACAGGGCCGACTATGGCTACACCTTC	CASSPTDRADYGYTF
TRBV18	NA	few	TRBJ1-1	TGTGCCAGCTCACCACAGGGGCTAAACACTGAAGCTTTCTTT	CASSPQGLNTEAFF
TRBV5-1	TRBD1	NA	TRBJ1-5	TGCGCCAGCAGTGTAGGACAGGGCCTAAATCAGCCCCAGCATTTT	CASSVGQGLNQPQHF
TRBV27	TRBD1	NA	TRBJ1-1	TGTGCCACCCTGGACGCGACAGGGGGAGTCACTGAAGCTTTCTTT	CATLDATGGVTEAFF
TRBV9	NA	NA	TRBJ2-1	TGTGCCAGCAGCGTAGCGGCGGACTACAATGAGCAGTTCTTC	CASSVAADYNEQFF
TRBV2	NA	once	TRBJ1-2	TGTGCCAGCAGTGAGAGGACACCACTTCAGAGCTACACCTTC	CASSERTPLQSYTF
TRBV7-3	TRBD2	NA	TRBJ2-5	TGTGCCAGCAGCTTATTTGCGGGGGTAGGGGAGACCCAGTACTTC	CASSLFAGVGETQYF
TRBV6-5	NA	NA	TRBJ2-3	TGTGCCAGCAGTGGAGTGGGGGGGCCAACAGATACGCAGTATTTT	CASSGVGGPTDTQYF
TRBV18	TRBD2	NA	TRBJ2-3	TGTGCCAGCTCACCACGGCCTAGCGGGAGGGCCGTAGATACGCAGTATTTT	CASSPRPSGRAVDTQYF
TRBV19	TRBD1	NA	TRBJ2-7	TGTGCCAGTAGTATGTGGAGACAGGGGTCCTACGAGCAGTACTTC	CASSMWRQGSYEQYF
TRBV5-5	TRBD1	NA	TRBJ2-7	TGTGCCAGCAGCCCGGGACAGGGGGCCTACGAGCAGTACTTC	CASSPGQGAYEQYF
TRBV5-4	NA	NA	TRBJ1-1	TGTGCCAGCAGCGGCCGGGGTGTCGGGAACACTGAAGCTTTCTTT	CASSGRGVGNTEAFF
TRBV19	NA	NA	TRBJ2-1	TGTGCCAGTAGTATCCCGAGCTCCTACAATGAGCAGTTCTTC	CASSIPSSYNEQFF
TRBV6-5	NA	once	TRBJ1-3	TGTGCCAGCAGTGAGGACAGAGGGGGAAACACCATATATTTT	CASSEDRGGNTIYF
TRBV2	NA	once	TRBJ1-4	TGTGCCAGCACCTGTTCGGAAAAACTGTTTTTT	CASTCSEKLFF
TRBV19	TRBD1	NA	TRBJ1-2	TGTGCCAGTAGTATTCCGGGGACAGGGAACTATGGCTACACCTTC	CASSIPGTGNYGYTF
TRBV19	TRBD1	NA	TRBJ1-2	TGTGCCAGTAGTGGACCCCGGGACAGTAACTATGGCTACACCTTC	CASSGPRDSNYGYTF
TRBV5-8	NA	few	TRBJ2-6	TGTGCCAGCAGTCAAGACAGTTACTCTGGGGCCAACGTCCTGACTTTC	CASSQDSYSGANVLTF
TRBV2	TRBD2	NA	TRBJ2-3	TGTGCCAGCAGGGGGGGGTCGGGCCCACCGAGCCCAGATACGCAGTATTTT	CASRGGSGPPSPDTQYF
TRBV5-4	NA	NA	TRBJ1-1	TGTGCCAGCAGCTTGGAACAGTTTGAAGCTTTCTTT	CASSLEQFEAFF
TRBV4-1	NA	NA	TRBJ2-2	TGCGCCAGCAGCCCCGCGCCTGCGCGGAACACCGGGGAGCTGTTTTTT	CASSPAPARNTGELFF
TRBV5-4	NA	NA	TRBJ2-1	TGTGCCAGCAGCTTGTGGCGGGGCCACAAGGGGAATGAGCAGTTCTTC	CASSLWRGHKGNEQFF
TRBV7-9	NA	few	TRBJ2-2	TGTGCCAGCAGCTTAAGGGGTATAGCCGGGGAGCTGTTTTTT	CASSLRGIAGELFF
TRBV27	TRBD1	NA	TRBJ2-7	TGTGCCAGCGGAAGACAGGGTACCCACGAGCAGTACTTC	CASGRQGTHEQYF
TRBV5-8	NA	NA	TRBJ2-5	TGTGCCAGCAGCTTGTGGGGGGGGCCCCGGACAGAGACCCAGTACTTC	CASSLWGGPRTETQYF
TRBV7-6	NA	NA	TRBJ1-1	TGTGCCAGCAGCTTAGGGGGGGGCATGAACACTGAAGCTTTCTTT	CASSLGGGMNTEAFF
TRBV30	NA	NA	TRBJ1-6	TGTGCCTGGAGTATAACTCCCCGGGGGAATTCACCCCTCCACTTT	CAWSITPRGNSPLHF
TRBV11-3	TRBD2	NA	TRBJ2-1	TGTGCCAGCCGCCAGAAGGGAGGGGAGCAGTTCTTC	CASRQKGGEQFF
TRBV7-8	NA	NA	TRBJ2-5	TGTGCCAGCAGCTTAAACCGGGTGGAGACCCAGTACTTC	CASSLNRVETQYF
TRBV5-1	NA	NA	TRBJ1-2	TGCGCCAGCAGCTTGGCAGGGGATGGCTACACCTTC	CASSLAGDGYTF
TRBV10-1	NA	NA	TRBJ2-1	TGCGCCAGCAGTGCAAGGAGGGACAATGAGCAGTTCTTC	CASSARRDNEQFF